This TCR beta chain comes out of a study of blood T cell repertoires in COVID-19. Overall study: The United States, Italy and Spain supplied acute and convalescent COVID-19 samples. Sample material is recorded as cDNA or gDNA derived from T cells, B-cell-depleted T cells, or PBMCs.

The CDR3 covers 13 residues. V was shortened by 5 bases and J by 4 bases, with 10 bases between the two germline ends. CDR1 and CDR2 (germline): SGHTA, FQGTGA. Original data processing: Nucleated cell counts were estimated from reference gene primer amplification. Sequencing was performed with immunoSEQ multiplex PCR; in TCRdb, only in-frame clones are kept and a portion is missing. The V and J calls and clone size were taken over from that table, and D and trimming were inferred from the DNA. The sample carries more than 250,000 clones, 75% to 85% recorded once. The chain recombines TRBV7-3 with TRBJ2-3; weak D call: TRBD2 (6 bases). The sequencing sample was made of peripheral blood. This clonotype was sampled from a man between 50 and 59 years old with active or convalescent COVID-19. The CDR3 DNA sequence: TGTGCCAGCAGCCCCGGAGGGTCAGATACGCAGTATTTT. It yields the protein CASSPGGSDTQYF.